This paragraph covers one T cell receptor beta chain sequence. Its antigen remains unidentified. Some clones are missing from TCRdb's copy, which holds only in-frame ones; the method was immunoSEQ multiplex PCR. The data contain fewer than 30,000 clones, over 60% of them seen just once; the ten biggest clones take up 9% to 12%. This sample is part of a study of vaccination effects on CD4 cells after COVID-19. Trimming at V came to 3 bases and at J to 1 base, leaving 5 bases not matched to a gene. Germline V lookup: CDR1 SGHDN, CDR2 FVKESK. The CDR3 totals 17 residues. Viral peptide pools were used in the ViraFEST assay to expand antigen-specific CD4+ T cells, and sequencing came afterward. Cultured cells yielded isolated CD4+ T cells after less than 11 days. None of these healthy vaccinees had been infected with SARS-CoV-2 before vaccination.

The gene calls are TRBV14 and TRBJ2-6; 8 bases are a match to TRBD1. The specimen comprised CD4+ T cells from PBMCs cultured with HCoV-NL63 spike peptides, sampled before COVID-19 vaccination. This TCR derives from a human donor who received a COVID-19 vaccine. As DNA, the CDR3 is TGTGCCAGCAGCCATAGGACAGGGACATCTGGGGCCAACGTCCTGACTTTC. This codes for CASSHRTGTSGANVLTF.